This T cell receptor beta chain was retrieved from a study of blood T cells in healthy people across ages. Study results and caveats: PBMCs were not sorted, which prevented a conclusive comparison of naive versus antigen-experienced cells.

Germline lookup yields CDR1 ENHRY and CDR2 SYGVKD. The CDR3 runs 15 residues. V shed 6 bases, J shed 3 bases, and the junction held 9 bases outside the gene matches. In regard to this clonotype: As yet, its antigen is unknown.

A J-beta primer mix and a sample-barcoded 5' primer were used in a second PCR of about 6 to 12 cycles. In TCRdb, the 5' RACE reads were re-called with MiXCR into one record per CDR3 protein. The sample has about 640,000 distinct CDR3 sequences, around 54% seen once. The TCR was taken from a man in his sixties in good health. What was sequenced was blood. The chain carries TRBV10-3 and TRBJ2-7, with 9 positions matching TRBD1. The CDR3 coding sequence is TGTGCCATCAGCTCCGGGACAGGGACGTACTACGAGCAGTACTTC. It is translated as CAISSGTGTYYEQYF.